A single sample is the source of the 22 T cell receptor beta chains below, sequenced in a study of blood T cells in healthy people across ages. Together with a sample-barcoded 5' primer, a J-beta primer mix was included in a second PCR lasting about 7 to 12 cycles. Each CDR3 protein gets one entry after TCRdb re-called the 5' RACE reads with MiXCR. Of 1 million or so distinct CDR3 sequences in the sample, around 25% were seen once. These data were likewise used in another study, on T cells of mothers and their children.

Sequencing was done on a sample of blood. These receptors originate from a girl aged 2-10 years in good health.

V gene TRBV24-1 combines with J gene TRBJ2-5, with 10 bases that match TRBD2. The CDR3 runs to 17 residues. The germline V gene has CDR1 KGHDR and CDR2 SFDVKD. J was trimmed by 2 bases and V by 2 bases; bases with no gene match: 7. The CDR3 reads CATSDSGTSVRQETQYF. CDR3 nucleotide sequence: TGTGCCACCAGTGATTCCGGGACTAGCGTACGACAAGAGACCCAGTACTTC.

The chain joins TRBV3-1 to TRBJ2-7; 12 bases map to TRBD2. Germline V CDR1 and CDR2: LGHDT, YNNKEL (reference sequence). CDR3 length: 15 amino acids. With V trimmed by 1 base and J by 3 bases, 1 base remained unmatched. In DNA form, the CDR3 reads TGTGCCAGCAGCCAAGGGACTAGCGGGATCTACGAGCAGTACTTC. Protein product: CASSQGTSGIYEQYF.

A few counts support this clonotype. The rearrangement joins TRBV7-8 to TRBJ2-3; TRBD1 aligns across 8 bases. V lost 5 bases, J lost 5 bases, and 6 bases stayed unmatched. The CDR3 spans 14 residues. Germline CDR1 and CDR2: SGHVS and FQNEAQ. In DNA, the CDR3 is TGTGCCAGCAGCATGGACAGGGTAGGAGATACGCAGTATTTT. Translated, it gives CASSMDRVGDTQYF.

This clonotype has just a few counts. The chain joins TRBV19 to TRBJ2-5; 10 bases match TRBD2. The CDR3 is 15 amino acids. Germline V CDR1 and CDR2: LNHDA, SQIVND (reference sequence). J lost 4 bases, V lost 9 bases, and 11 bases had no gene match. In DNA, the CDR3 is TGTGCCAGCAACCTCGGACTAGCGGAAGGAGAGACCCAGTACTTC. Protein product: CASNLGLAEGETQYF.

The rearrangement uses TRBV7-9 and TRBJ2-5; weak D call: TRBD2 (6 bases). The DNA matches TRBJ2-7 better at its end, which makes the J call doubtful. CDR3 length: 16 residues. From germline, CDR1 is SEHNR and CDR2 FQNEAQ (reference sequence). The CDR3 nucleotides read TGTGCCAGCAGCGAGTCTAGGCGGGAACGGGCCTACGAGCAGTACTTC. Translating it yields CASSESRRERAYEQYF.

The CDR3 spells CASSLHTGELFF. Written as DNA, the CDR3 is TGTGCCAGCAGCTTGCACACCGGGGAGCTGTTTTTT. This chain connects TRBV7-3 to TRBJ2-2; D is uncertain. Per germline, CDR1 SGHTA and CDR2 FQGTGA. Trimming cost V 3 bases and J 3 bases, with 2 bases left between them. CDR3 length equals 12 residues.

There are a few counts of this clonotype. The chain has TRBV20-1 and TRBJ2-5; 7 bases are shared with TRBD2. The CDR3 loop spans 12 amino acids. Trimming took 8 bases from V and 4 from J; bases not matched to a gene: 7. Per the germline V gene, CDR1 is DFQATT and CDR2 is SNEGSKA (reference sequence). CDR3 residues: CSSGVIGETQYF. In nucleotides, the CDR3 is TGCAGTAGCGGGGTTATAGGAGAGACCCAGTACTTC.

This chain uses TRBV29-1 with TRBJ1-2; D unclear. The V and J ends lost 4 bases and 10 bases respectively, with 16 bases between them. The CDR3 is 12 residues long. Germline loops: CDR1 SQVTM, CDR2 ANQGSEA. CDR3 protein: CSVVSPEVVYTF. As DNA, the CDR3 is TGCAGCGTTGTCTCCCCAGAGGTAGTCTACACCTTC.

This clonotype has a handful of counts. The V and J genes are TRBV4-1 and TRBJ2-1; a weak D match, TRBD2 (6 bases). In germline, CDR1 is MGHRA, CDR2 YSYEKL. The CDR3 consists of 19 residues. V was pared by 4 bases and J by 0 bases, with 22 bases between. Here the CDR3 DNA reads TGCGCCAGCAGCCTTACTGCCCTCGCGGGACCCAGCTCCTACAATGAGCAGTTCTTC. Amino acid sequence: CASSLTALAGPSSYNEQFF.

The V gene is TRBV20-1, the J gene TRBJ2-7; D may match TRBD1 or TRBD2 (5 bases each). The CDR3 runs 16 residues. Trimming removed 4 bases from V and 5 bases from J, with 24 bases in between. Looked up from germline, CDR1 is DFQATT and CDR2 is SNEGSKA (reference sequence). The CDR3 DNA is TGCAGTGCTATAGATCGGTCCTTAACAGGAGGACACGAGCAGTACTTC. The encoded protein is CSAIDRSLTGGHEQYF.

This clonotype was picked up a small number of times. The chain links TRBV7-3 to TRBJ2-1; D is unclear. Trimming removed 1 base from V and 0 bases from J, with 10 bases in between. The CDR3 loop spans 16 amino acids. Germline V CDR1 and CDR2: SGHTA, FQGTGA. CDR3 amino acids: CASSLNPPNSYNEQFF. The DNA of the CDR3 is TGTGCCAGCAGCTTAAATCCCCCCAACTCCTACAATGAGCAGTTCTTC.

This clonotype has a handful of counts. The chain combines TRBV4-3 with TRBJ1-2, with 8 bases fitting TRBD1. CDR1 LGHNA and CDR2 YSLEER come from the germline V gene. Unmatched junction bases numbered 10, after V lost 4 bases and J lost 3 bases. The CDR3 length is 16 residues. The CDR3 bases are TGCGCCAGCAGCCCAGACAGGGGAGTAACTTACTATGGCTACACCTTC. It is translated as CASSPDRGVTYYGYTF.

In this sample, this clonotype turned up a few times. V usage is TRBV20-1 and J usage is TRBJ1-1; 7 bases line up with TRBD1. CDR3 length: 14 residues. With 4 bases clipped from V and 1 base from J, the junction kept 6 bases outside the gene matches. The germline gives CDR1 DFQATT, CDR2 SNEGSKA (reference sequence). CDR3 in DNA: TGCAGTGCTACCCGGACAGGTGCGAACACTGAAGCTTTCTTT. Translated: CSATRTGANTEAFF.

This chain joins TRBV12-3 or TRBV12-4 and TRBJ2-5, with 10 nucleotides matching TRBD1. Trimming removed 6 bases from V and 0 bases from J; junction bases left unmatched: 7. CDR3 length equals 16 residues. The CDR3 loop is CASSKDRGRYQETQYF. The CDR3 DNA reads as TGTGCCAGCAGCAAAGACAGGGGGCGATACCAAGAGACCCAGTACTTC.

This chain uses TRBV6-1 with TRBJ2-6; D perhaps matches TRBD1 (6 bases). This CDR3 is built from 13 residues. Germline assignment: CDR1 MNHNS and CDR2 SASEGT. Trimming removed 2 bases at V and 12 bases at J, with 11 bases between. DNA of the CDR3: TGTGCCAGCAGTGAAACAGGGTTGAGCGTCCTGACTTTC. It encodes CASSETGLSVLTF.

The chain links TRBV7-2 to TRBJ1-2, with 8 bases lining up with TRBD1. J was trimmed by 8 bases and V by 3 bases; bases with no gene match: 8. Germline V gene sequence: CDR1 SGHTA, CDR2 FQGNSA. The CDR3 covers 14 residues. CDR3: CASSFGQGALGYTF. In nucleotides, the CDR3 is TGTGCCAGCAGCTTTGGACAGGGCGCTCTAGGCTACACCTTC.

The chain links TRBV7-3 to TRBJ2-1, with D possibly matching TRBD1 (6 bases). CDR3 length: 16 residues. V was pared by 4 bases and J by 1 base, with 14 bases between. Looked up from germline, CDR1 is SGHTA and CDR2 is FQGTGA. CDR3: CASSSTDSASYNEQFF. CDR3 in DNA: TGTGCCAGCAGCTCCACGGACAGTGCGTCCTACAATGAGCAGTTCTTC. The entire variable domain, with the rest obtained from reference TRBV7-3 and TRBJ2-1, is as follows: GAGVSQTPSNKVTEKGKYVELRCDPISGHTALYWYRQSLGQGPEFLIYFQGTGAADDSGLPNDRFFAVRPEGSVSTLKIQRTERGDSAVYLCASSSTDSASYNEQFFGPGTRLTVL.

This sequence joins TRBV7-9 and TRBJ1-1, with D possibly matching TRBD1 (5 bases). The germline CDR1 and CDR2 sequences are SEHNR and FQNEAQ (reference sequence). V shed 5 bases and J shed 1 base, with 17 bases lying between them. CDR3 length: 16 amino acids. The CDR3 region has the DNA TGTGCCAGCAGCCATACCCCGTGGGGCCCGAACACTGAAGCTTTCTTT. Amino acid sequence: CASSHTPWGPNTEAFF.

The chain couples TRBV29-1 to TRBJ2-1, with D unresolved. Germline loops: CDR1 SQVTM, CDR2 ANQGSEA. The CDR3 is 14 residues long. V lost 2 bases, J lost 0 bases, and 8 bases lay in between. CDR3 residues: CSVEILSSYNEQFF. DNA for the CDR3: TGCAGCGTTGAAATCCTAAGCTCCTACAATGAGCAGTTCTTC.

The J gene is TRBJ2-1, the V gene TRBV20-1, with D perhaps matching TRBD2 (6 bases). The CDR3 totals 14 residues. Germline CDR1 DFQATT, CDR2 SNEGSKA (reference sequence). The V end lost 5 bases, the J end lost 2 bases, and 13 bases lay between the germline ends. The CDR3 DNA reads TGCAGTGCTCGCCGACTAGACCCCTACAATGAGCAGTTCTTC. It encodes CSARRLDPYNEQFF.

The V call is TRBV29-1, the J call TRBJ1-4; unclear D gene. The CDR3 loop spans 13 amino acids. Germline assignment: CDR1 SQVTM and CDR2 ANQGSEA. Deletions cut 5 bases from V and 0 bases from J, with 7 bases between. CDR3 coding DNA: TGCAGCGTTCTGCCTTCAACTAATGAAAAACTGTTTTTT. Translation gives CSVLPSTNEKLFF. Combining the CDR3 with reference TRBV29-1 and TRBJ1-4 gives the whole variable domain SAVISQKPSRDICQRGTSLTIQCQVDSQVTMMFWYRQQPGQSLTLIATANQGSEATYESGFVIDKFPISRPNLTFSTLTVSNMSPEDSSIYLCSVLPSTNEKLFFGSGTQLSVL.

The rearrangement links TRBV4-1 to TRBJ2-5; 7 nucleotides align to TRBD1. The J call is doubtful: the DNA matches TRBJ2-7 better. The CDR3 covers 14 residues. Germline V gene data show CDR1 as MGHRA and CDR2 as YSYEKL. This CDR3 reads CASSHPGQNYEQYF. The DNA of the CDR3 is TGCGCCAGCAGCCACCCGGGACAGAACTACGAGCAGTACTTC.